The 32 T cell receptor beta chains presented below share a single source sample, sequenced in a study of T-cell reconstitution after alpha-beta-depleted transplantation in children. The library targeted TCRbeta and was prepared with unique molecular identifiers. A single record per CDR3 protein comes from TCRdb applying MiXCR to the PCR reads. The sample records fewer than 450,000 distinct CDR3 sequences, 16% being singletons. Source: PBMCs, mostly from graft donor cells, taken 360 days after TCRalphabeta/CD19-depleted stem cell transplant. Receptors originate from a male patient between 2 and 9 years old who had a stem cell transplant for acute lymphoblastic leukemia, so the T cells may come from the graft donor.

This clonotype was observed many times. The chain recombines TRBV20-1 with TRBJ2-7; 7 bases map to TRBD1. The CDR3 covers 13 residues. With 1 base clipped from V and 2 bases from J, the junction kept 2 bases outside the gene matches. Germline V gives CDR1 DFQATT, CDR2 SNEGSKA (reference sequence). This chain's CDR3 is CSARGGTAYEQYF. In nucleotides, the CDR3 is TGCAGTGCTAGAGGAGGGACAGCCTACGAGCAGTACTTC.

The chain recombines TRBV3-1 with TRBJ2-3; a weak D match, TRBD2 (5 bases). The CDR3 spans 17 residues. V gave up 3 bases and J gave up 2 bases, with 18 bases separating them. Germline lookup yields CDR1 LGHDT and CDR2 YNNKEL (reference sequence). In DNA, the CDR3 is TGTGCCAGCAGCCAGGGAACTACTAGGGTCCCCACAGATACGCAGTATTTT. This encodes CASSQGTTRVPTDTQYF.

In DNA form, the CDR3 reads TGTGCCAGCAGCTTGAGGTGGGCCCTTAATGAAAAACTGTTTTTT. Its translation is CASSLRWALNEKLFF. The V call is TRBV5-5, the J call TRBJ1-4, with unresolved D. The CDR3 has 15 amino acids. Germline V gene sequence: CDR1 SGHKS, CDR2 YYEKEE (reference sequence). Trimming pared 1 base from V and 4 bases from J, leaving 11 bases between.

This chain joins TRBV5-1 and TRBJ2-4; D may correspond to TRBD1 or TRBD2 (5 bases each). The V gene lost 0 bases and the J gene lost 0 bases, with 10 bases spanning the gap. The CDR3 is 16 amino acids. The germline gives CDR1 SGHRS, CDR2 YFSETQ. CDR3 sequence reads: CASSLGGVIAKNIQYF. CDR3 DNA sequence: TGCGCCAGCAGCTTGGGAGGGGTCATAGCCAAAAACATTCAGTACTTC.

This clonotype came up a few times. V gene TRBV12-3 or TRBV12-4 combines with J gene TRBJ1-4, with 8 bases that match TRBD1. The V gene end was trimmed by 6 bases and the J gene end by 8 bases; junction bases not matched to a gene: 11. The CDR3 runs 15 residues. The CDR3 bases are TGTGCCAGCAGCATCGACAGGGGCGCGAGGGAAAAACTGTTTTTT. Translation gives CASSIDRGAREKLFF.

The chain carries TRBV6-5 and TRBJ2-2; D is perhaps TRBD1 or TRBD2 (5 bases each). Deletions cut 2 bases from V and 6 bases from J, with 10 bases between. Germline CDR1 is MNHEY and CDR2 is SVGAGI. This CDR3 contains 14 residues. CDR3 loop: CASSYGGGSGELFF. The CDR3 coding sequence is TGTGCCAGCAGTTACGGGGGTGGCTCCGGGGAGCTGTTTTTT.

In regard to this clonotype: This clone may be a read error of a much larger clone one base away. J is TRBJ2-7 and V is TRBV12-3 or TRBV12-4; D gene unclear. The CDR3 totals 12 residues. Trimming cost V 5 bases and J 5 bases, with 10 bases left between them. In DNA form, the CDR3 reads TGTGCCAGCAGTCGGCTAGGCCACGAGCAGTACTTC. Protein sequence: CASSRLGHEQYF.

The J gene is TRBJ2-1, the V gene TRBV30; 7 bases match TRBD2. This CDR3 has 15 residues. V shed 4 bases, J shed 6 bases, and the junction held 12 bases outside the gene matches. CDR1 and CDR2 (germline): GTSNPN, SVGIG (reference sequence). In DNA, the CDR3 is TGTGCCTGGATTGACGGGAGGAGGTTTATCAATGAGCAGTTCTTC. It translates to CAWIDGRRFINEQFF.

The gene calls are TRBV12-3 or TRBV12-4 and TRBJ2-1; D is unclear. V lost 3 bases to trimming and J lost 5 bases, with 14 bases between them. The CDR3 sequence is 15 residues long. The CDR3 spells CASSFSAPEHNEQFF. The CDR3 DNA follows: TGTGCCAGCAGTTTCTCCGCGCCCGAGCACAATGAGCAGTTCTTC.

This clonotype has a handful of counts. The chain links TRBV28 to TRBJ2-7; D not resolved. The CDR3 length is 16 residues. Trimming took 5 bases from V and 0 from J, leaving 17 bases between them. Looked up from germline, CDR1 is MDHEN and CDR2 is SYDVKM. The CDR3 bases are TGTGCCAGCAGTCCCCCGGACGGGCCCCGCTCCTACGAGCAGTACTTC. Residues: CASSPPDGPRSYEQYF.

This clonotype was recorded once. V usage is TRBV4-3 and J usage is TRBJ2-3; D is possibly TRBD2 (5 bases). This CDR3 contains 16 residues. V was shortened by 4 bases and J by 3 bases, with 17 bases between the two germline ends. Germline CDR1 is LGHNA and CDR2 is YSLEER. This chain's CDR3 is CASSRDVRERTDTQYF. As DNA, the CDR3 is TGCGCCAGCAGCCGAGACGTGAGGGAGAGGACAGATACGCAGTATTTT.

This clonotype occurred a few times. The V call is TRBV29-1, the J call TRBJ2-3; D call uncertain. The CDR3 length is 13 residues. V was shortened by 4 bases and J by 0 bases, with 8 bases between the two germline ends. Per the germline V gene, CDR1 is SQVTM and CDR2 is ANQGSEA. CDR3 amino acids: CSVGTDSTDTQYF. The DNA for the CDR3 is TGCAGCGTTGGGACCGATAGCACAGATACGCAGTATTTT.

This clonotype occurred many times. The chain links TRBV12-3 or TRBV12-4 to TRBJ2-2; TRBD2 matches 7 bases. J gave up 1 base and V 6 bases, and 5 bases lay outside the gene matches. This CDR3 spans 15 amino acids. This CDR3 is CASSRPGGNTGELFF. In nucleotides, the CDR3 is TGTGCCAGCAGCCGTCCGGGGGGGAACACCGGGGAGCTGTTTTTT.

The V gene is TRBV6-5, the J gene TRBJ2-5, with 7 bases fitting TRBD2. The CDR3 sequence is 15 residues long. Germline V lookup: CDR1 MNHEY, CDR2 SVGAGI. Trimming at V came to 4 bases and at J to 1 base, leaving 6 bases not matched to a gene. The CDR3 region has the DNA TGTGCCAGCAGTTCCCTAGCGGTCGTCCAAGAGACCCAGTACTTC. It encodes CASSSLAVVQETQYF.

This clonotype has a handful of counts. The chain links TRBV12-3 or TRBV12-4 to TRBJ1-6, with D possibly TRBD1 on 6 matching bases. This CDR3 is 14 amino acids long. With 8 bases removed from V and 7 bases from J, the gap between germline ends came to 15 bases. DNA of the CDR3: TGTGCCAGCGGCCCGACAGGACGAAATTCACCCCTCCACTTT. The encoded protein is CASGPTGRNSPLHF.

The chain combines TRBV19 with TRBJ2-7; D might be TRBD2 (6 bases). V shed 6 bases and J shed 6 bases, with 24 bases lying between them. Germline CDR1 and CDR2: LNHDA and SQIVND (reference sequence). The CDR3 covers 16 residues. The CDR3 loop reads CASSTSGGVSPGEQYF. The CDR3 coding sequence is TGTGCCAGTAGCACCTCCGGCGGGGTCTCCCCGGGCGAGCAGTACTTC.

Ten or more counts support this clonotype. This chain connects TRBV5-1 to TRBJ2-4; 8 bases are shared with TRBD2. J gave up 0 bases and V 0 bases, and 11 bases lay outside the gene matches. Germline loops: CDR1 SGHRS, CDR2 YFSETQ. This CDR3 region has 19 residues. In DNA, the CDR3 is TGCGCCAGCAGCTTGGAACCGCTCACTAGCGGCTTAGCCAAAAACATTCAGTACTTC. Protein product: CASSLEPLTSGLAKNIQYF.

V usage is TRBV5-1 and J usage is TRBJ2-1, with TRBD2 as a possible D gene (5 bases). V gave up 2 bases and J gave up 0 bases, with 15 bases separating them. Germline loops: CDR1 SGHRS, CDR2 YFSETQ. This CDR3 region has 17 residues. In nucleotides, the CDR3 is TGCGCCAGCAGCTTCTTAAAGATTAGCGTCTCCTACAATGAGCAGTTCTTC. Protein product: CASSFLKISVSYNEQFF.

The chain is built from TRBV3-1 and TRBJ2-1, with D possibly matching TRBD2 (5 bases). Germline CDR1 reads LGHDT; CDR2 reads YNNKEL (reference sequence). The CDR3 totals 17 residues. V gave up 4 bases and J gave up 4 bases, with 20 bases separating them. CDR3 DNA sequence: TGTGCCAGCAGCCCCAGGACTGGATCCCTAAAATACAATGAGCAGTTCTTC. Protein: CASSPRTGSLKYNEQFF.

The chain joins TRBV4-1 to TRBJ2-3, with 9 bases identical to TRBD2. CDR3 length: 17 residues. The ends lost 5 bases at V and 1 base at J; junction bases unmatched: 10. Per germline, CDR1 MGHRA and CDR2 YSYEKL. The chain's CDR3 is CASSYTREREGTDTQYF. The CDR3 region has the DNA TGCGCCAGCAGCTACACGAGGGAGCGGGAGGGCACAGATACGCAGTATTTT.

This clonotype was seen a handful of times. The junction departs from the called germline gene at one end, perhaps through a read error. The chain recombines TRBV3-1 with TRBJ2-7; 7 nucleotides align to TRBD1. The germline CDR1 and CDR2 sequences are LGHDT and YNNKEL (reference sequence). This CDR3 has 15 amino acids. CDR3: CASSQVRQGSSEQYF. The CDR3 DNA reads as TGTGCCAGCAGCCAAGTAAGACAGGGTTCCTCCGAGCAGTACTTC.

This chain uses TRBV29-1 with TRBJ2-3, with TRBD1 identical over 9 bases. Germline values: CDR1 SQVTM, CDR2 ANQGSEA. V dropped 4 bases and J dropped 3; count of bases not matched to a gene: 5. CDR3 length: 14 amino acids. The CDR3 DNA follows: TGCAGCGTTGGCAGGACAGGGGTGACAGATACGCAGTATTTT. Amino acid sequence: CSVGRTGVTDTQYF.

The rearrangement uses TRBV28 and TRBJ2-5; 7 nucleotides line up with TRBD1. V gave up 4 bases and J gave up 3 bases; unmatched junction bases: 11. Germline V CDR1 and CDR2: MDHEN, SYDVKM. The CDR3 contains 16 residues. CDR3 sequence reads: CASSSIGQDDEETQYF. Written as DNA, the CDR3 is TGTGCCAGCAGTTCAATCGGACAGGATGACGAAGAGACCCAGTACTTC.

As regards this clonotype: This may come from a read error, since a much larger clone is one base off. As the CDR3 is not closed by the conserved phenylalanine or tryptophan, this likely results from a read error. This chain uses TRBV12-3 or TRBV12-4 with TRBJ2-7; 10 bases agree with TRBD2. This CDR3 region has 13 residues. V trimming: 3 bases; J trimming: 5 bases; junction bases outside the gene matches: 1. The CDR3 nucleotides read TGTGCCAGCAGTTTCGGGACTAGCGACGAGCAGTACTCC. It encodes CASSFGTSDEQYS.

This clonotype has a handful of counts. This chain connects TRBV7-2 to TRBJ2-7; TRBD1 matches 9 bases. The germline CDR1 and CDR2 sequences are SGHTA and FQGNSA. After removal of 5 bases from V and 7 bases from J, the junction contained 15 bases not matched to a gene. This CDR3 comprises 16 residues. CDR3 in amino acids: CASSRTPGQGFIEQYF. The DNA for the CDR3 is TGTGCCAGCAGCCGAACACCGGGACAGGGATTCATTGAGCAGTACTTC.

This clonotype was picked up a small number of times. The rearrangement uses TRBV6-5 and TRBJ2-1; 7 nucleotides align to TRBD1. CDR1 MNHEY and CDR2 SVGAGI come from the germline V gene. The CDR3 consists of 15 residues. V lost 3 bases to trimming and J lost 5 bases; unmatched junction nucleotides: 7. The CDR3 protein is CASSYKGALDNEQFF. The CDR3 DNA is TGTGCCAGCAGTTATAAGGGGGCGCTGGACAATGAGCAGTTCTTC.

This rearrangement joins TRBV5-5 to TRBJ1-1, with TRBD1 matching over 8 bases. The V gene end was trimmed by 4 bases and the J gene end by 7 bases; junction bases not matched to a gene: 12. The CDR3 runs 15 residues. Germline CDR1 reads SGHKS; CDR2 reads YYEKEE (reference sequence). CDR3 nucleotides: TGTGCCAGCAGCCAGCGACAGGGGTCTGGCTTTGAAGCTTTCTTT. Protein: CASSQRQGSGFEAFF.

The table lists this clonotype with many counts. The chain recombines TRBV20-1 with TRBJ1-5; D may be TRBD1 (5 bases). The CDR3 loop spans 13 amino acids. V lost 5 bases to trimming and J lost 4 bases, with 12 bases between them. CDR1 and CDR2 from the germline V gene are DFQATT and SNEGSKA (reference sequence). The CDR3: CSAPLEGNQPQHF. CDR3 bases: TGCAGTGCTCCCTTAGAGGGGAATCAGCCCCAGCATTTT.

This clonotype appeared a few times. The chain has TRBV18 and TRBJ2-7; TRBD1 matches 9 bases. Looked up from germline, CDR1 is KGHSH and CDR2 is LQKENI. The CDR3 has 14 amino acids. Losses at the gene ends were 2 bases for V and 5 bases for J; bases not matched to a gene: 4. The CDR3 here is CASSPKGQGHEQYF. DNA of the CDR3: TGTGCCAGCTCACCAAAGGGACAGGGACACGAGCAGTACTTC.

CDR3 in amino acids: CSAPRGLAGWVGFTETQYF. The CDR3 DNA reads TGCAGTGCTCCCCGGGGACTAGCGGGGTGGGTGGGGTTCACAGAGACCCAGTACTTC. J is TRBJ2-5 and V is TRBV20-1; 13 nucleotides align to TRBD2. Germline-derived CDR1 and CDR2 are DFQATT and SNEGSKA (reference sequence). With V trimmed by 5 bases and J by 4 bases, 19 bases remained unmatched. CDR3 length: 19 residues.

This clonotype appeared many times. The CDR3 region is CASSKRGRGTEAFF. In nucleotides, the CDR3 is TGTGCCAGCAGTAAGAGGGGTCGGGGCACTGAAGCTTTCTTT. The rearrangement uses TRBV6-2 or TRBV6-3 and TRBJ1-1; maybe TRBD1 (5 bases). Germline V gene lookup returns CDR1 MNHEY and CDR2 SVGEGT. This CDR3 contains 14 residues. V shed 5 bases and J shed 4 bases, with 14 bases lying between them.

There are a few counts of this clonotype. The chain is built from TRBV20-1 and TRBJ2-3; TRBD2 aligns across 11 bases. With V trimmed by 7 bases and J by 0 bases, 6 bases remained unmatched. Germline loops: CDR1 DFQATT, CDR2 SNEGSKA (reference sequence). CDR3 length: 15 amino acids. The CDR3 nucleotides read TGCAGTGAACGTAGCGGGAGGGAGAGCACAGATACGCAGTATTTT. Encoded protein: CSERSGRESTDTQYF.